This T cell receptor (beta chain) was captured by sequencing in a study of T cells after yellow fever vaccination. CDR1 is SGDLS, CDR2 YYNGEE, per germline. V lost 4 bases, J lost 1 base, and 12 bases lay in between. CDR3 length: 16 residues. TCRdb itself ran the 5' RACE reads through MiXCR, one entry per CDR3 protein. The sample lists about 350,000 distinct CDR3 sequences, 7% to 9% seen once, with roughly 18% in the top ten. The receptor was isolated from a man between 18 and 29 years old who received the YFV17D yellow fever vaccine. Sequencing used PBMCs, obtained about 49 days after the first yellow fever vaccination. The chain joins TRBV9 to TRBJ1-6; no definite D call. CDR3 DNA sequence: TGTGCCAGCAGCCCCCGGTGGGGTTCCTATAATTCACCCCTCCACTTT. This translates into CASSPRWGSYNSPLHF.